In this sample, the clone carrying this T cell receptor beta chain turned up a few times. The record originates from a study of OX40 agonist ivuxolimab in advanced cancers. Measured with immunoSEQ multiplex PCR; TCRdb has only the in-frame clones, and not every one. The sample yields some 84,000 clones, 92% seen once. The sample here was CD4+ or CD8+ T cells sorted from blood, taken in a trial of the OX40 agonist ivuxolimab. The sequence was collected from an adult with an advanced solid tumor such as melanoma, head and neck, liver or kidney cancer.

The CDR3 spells CASSPGGGLSEQYF. The CDR3 DNA reads as TGTGCCAGCAGCCCTGGGGGAGGCCTCTCCGAGCAGTACTTC. This chain connects TRBV9 to TRBJ2-7; a possible D gene is TRBD2 (6 bases). The ends were cut back, 4 bases at V and 6 bases at J, with 17 bases in the middle. The CDR3 contains 14 residues. In germline, CDR1 is SGDLS, CDR2 YYNGEE.